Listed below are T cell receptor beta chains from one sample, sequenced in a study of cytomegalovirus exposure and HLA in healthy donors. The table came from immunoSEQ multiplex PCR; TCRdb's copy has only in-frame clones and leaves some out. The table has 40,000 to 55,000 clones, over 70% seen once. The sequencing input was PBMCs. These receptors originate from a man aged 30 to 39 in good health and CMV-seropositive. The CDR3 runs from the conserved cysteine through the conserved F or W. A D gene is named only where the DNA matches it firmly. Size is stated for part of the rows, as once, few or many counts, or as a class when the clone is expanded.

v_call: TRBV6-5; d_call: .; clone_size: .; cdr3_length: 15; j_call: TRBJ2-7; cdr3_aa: CASSYERVSSYEQYF; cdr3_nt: TGTGCCAGCAGTTACGAACGGGTGAGCTCCTACGAGCAGTACTTC
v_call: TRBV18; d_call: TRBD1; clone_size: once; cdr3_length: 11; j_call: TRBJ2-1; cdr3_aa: CASQRDSEQFF; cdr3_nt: TGTGCCAGTCAAAGGGACAGCGAGCAGTTCTTC
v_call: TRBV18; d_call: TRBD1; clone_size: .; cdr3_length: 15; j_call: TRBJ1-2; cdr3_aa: CASSLGQGGKEGYTF; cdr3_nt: TGTGCCAGCTCATTAGGACAGGGGGGCAAGGAAGGCTACACCTTC
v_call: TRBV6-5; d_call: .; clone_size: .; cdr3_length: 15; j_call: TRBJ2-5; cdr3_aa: CASSPLGGWQETQYF; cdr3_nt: TGTGCCAGCAGTCCCTTGGGGGGATGGCAAGAGACCCAGTACTTC
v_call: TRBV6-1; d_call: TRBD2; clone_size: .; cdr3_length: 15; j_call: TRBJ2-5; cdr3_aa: CASSGLAGGQETQYF; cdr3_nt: TGTGCCAGCAGTGGATTAGCGGGGGGCCAGGAGACCCAGTACTTC
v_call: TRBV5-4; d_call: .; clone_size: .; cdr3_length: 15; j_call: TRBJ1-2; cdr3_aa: CASSTRPDFIYGYTF; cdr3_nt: TGTGCCAGCAGCACTAGACCGGATTTCATCTATGGCTACACCTTC
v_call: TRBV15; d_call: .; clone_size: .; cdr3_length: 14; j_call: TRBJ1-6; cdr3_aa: CATSRAAGGSPLHF; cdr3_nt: TGTGCCACCAGCAGAGCGGCGGGAGGGTCACCCCTCCACTTT
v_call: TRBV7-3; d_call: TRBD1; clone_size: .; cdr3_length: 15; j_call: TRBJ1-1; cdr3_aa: CASSLGATGGTEAFF; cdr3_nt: TGTGCCAGCAGCTTAGGGGCGACAGGGGGCACTGAAGCTTTCTTT
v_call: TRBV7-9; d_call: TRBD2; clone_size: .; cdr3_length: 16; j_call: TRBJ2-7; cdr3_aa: CASSPTGLAPPYEQYF; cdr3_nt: TGTGCCAGCAGCCCAACGGGACTAGCTCCGCCCTACGAGCAGTACTTC
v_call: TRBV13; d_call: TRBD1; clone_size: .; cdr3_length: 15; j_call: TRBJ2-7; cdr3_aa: CASSPDRGRTYEQYF; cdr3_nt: TGTGCCAGCAGCCCGGACAGGGGGCGAACCTACGAGCAGTACTTC
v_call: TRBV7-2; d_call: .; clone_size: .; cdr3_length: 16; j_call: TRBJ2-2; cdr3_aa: CASSLGGTTNTGELFF; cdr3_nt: TGTGCCAGCAGCTTAGGGGGGACAACGAACACCGGGGAGCTGTTTTTT
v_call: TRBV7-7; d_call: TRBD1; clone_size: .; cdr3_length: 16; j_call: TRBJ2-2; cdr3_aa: CASSLGQGGNTGELFF; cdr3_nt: TGTGCCAGCAGCTTAGGACAGGGCGGGAACACCGGGGAGCTGTTTTTT